This TCR beta chain derives from a study of blood T cells in healthy people across ages. Findings and limits, study-wide: When set beside aged donors, long-lived donors presented more naive CD4+ cells and higher diversity.

Through a sample-barcoded 5' primer and a J-beta primer mix, a second PCR was run for roughly 6 to 11 cycles. MiXCR was run by TCRdb on the 5' RACE reads, yielding one entry per CDR3 protein. This table has 630,000 or so distinct CDR3 sequences, around 32% appearing once. The CDR3 runs to 17 residues. Between the trimmed V and J ends, which lost 5 bases and 7 bases, there was a span of 26 bases. Per the germline V gene, CDR1 is LGHDT and CDR2 is YNNKEL (reference sequence). About this clonotype: Its target is unknown. Being one base from a much bigger clone, this may be a read error.

The receptor was derived from a woman of 80 years or more in good health. Source material: blood. The chain joins TRBV3-1 to TRBJ1-2, with D uncertain. The CDR3 region has the DNA TGTGCCAGCAGCTCGCCTCCTAAGAGGGCCGGGTGGGGTGGCTACACCTTC. Encoded protein: CASSSPPKRAGWGGYTF. The full variable domain, with the rest looked up from reference TRBV3-1 and TRBJ1-2, is DTAVSQTPKYLVTQMGNDKSIKCEQNLGHDTMYWYKQDSKKFLKIMFSYNNKELIINETVPNRFSPKSPDKAHLNLHINSLELGDSAVYFCASSSPPKRAGWGGYTFGSGTRLTVV.